Detailed here is one TCR beta chain. Its specificity is not known. Sequencing used immunoSEQ v3. Here immunoSEQ multiplex PCR was the method, and the copy in TCRdb shows in-frame clones only, minus some. The repertoire has thousands of clones, less than 85% of them found once; the top ten carry more than 6%. Time point of the sample: pre-treatment sample, taken before nivolumab and TIL therapy. Tumor tissue came from excised metastases, mostly pleural nodules or supraclavicular lymph nodes. Germline-derived CDR1 and CDR2 are LGHNA and YNFKEQ. The length of the CDR3 is 16 residues. V dropped 1 base and J dropped 6 bases, with 18 bases sitting between them. This specimen comes from a study of TIL therapy for anti-PD-1-resistant metastatic lung cancer. Broader study findings: TIL cultures after expansion showed higher clonality and lower diversity than baseline tumor (median about 6% vs 30%).

The starting material was tumor tissue, obtained at baseline. The genes are TRBV4-2 and TRBJ1-2; no reliable D call. This receptor was identified in a person between 25 and 79 years old with non-small cell lung cancer. CDR3 loop: CASSQAFDWAGDGYTF. DNA of the CDR3: TGTGCCAGCAGCCAAGCGTTCGATTGGGCAGGTGATGGCTACACCTTC.